The 21 T cell receptor beta chains presented below share a single source sample, sequenced in a study of T cells in Graves' hyperthyroidism and ophthalmopathy. Using RNA transcripts as the source, TCR beta CDR3 regions were amplified. Primed by the HTBI set, a first-round RT-PCR was run on the TCR CDR3. TCRdb re-analysed the multiplex PCR reads in MiXCR, keeping a single row per CDR3 protein. The data contain under 350,000 distinct CDR3 sequences, 15% to 20% of them singletons. Sequencing was done on a sample of blood. Every receptor here comes from a woman in her fifties or sixties with Graves' ophthalmopathy.

This clonotype was counted between two and nine times. V is TRBV9 and J is TRBJ2-2; D remains unclear. The length of the CDR3 is 15 residues. The germline gives CDR1 SGDLS, CDR2 YYNGEE. The V end was cut by 0 bases, the J end by 3 bases, with 9 bases between. CDR3 DNA: TGTGCCAGCAGCGTAGCTACACAAGACACCGGGGAGCTGTTTTTT. Translating it yields CASSVATQDTGELFF.

In its sample, this clonotype was seen a few times. The chain combines TRBV12-3 or TRBV12-4 with TRBJ2-6; 7 nucleotides align to TRBD1. With 7 bases clipped from V and 0 bases from J, the junction kept 12 bases outside the gene matches. This CDR3 has 18 amino acids. CDR3 amino acids: CASTPIGGASSGANVLTF. CDR3 sequence (DNA): TGTGCCAGCACCCCGATAGGGGGCGCGAGCTCTGGGGCCAACGTCCTGACTTTC.

This clonotype was observed a handful of times. The V gene is TRBV9, the J gene TRBJ2-1, with D maybe TRBD2 (5 bases). CDR3 length equals 13 residues. Trimming took off 5 bases at V and 8 bases at J, with 14 bases between the two ends. Germline values: CDR1 SGDLS, CDR2 YYNGEE. The DNA for the CDR3 is TGTGCCAGCAGTATTGTGGCTAGCCATGAGCAGTTCTTC. It is translated as CASSIVASHEQFF.

This clonotype was detected ten times or more. The CDR3 is CASSQGPGHGETQYF. CDR3 coding DNA: TGTGCCAGCAGCCAAGGGCCAGGGCATGGGGAGACCCAGTACTTC. V is TRBV3-1 and J is TRBJ2-5, with a tentative D call TRBD1 (5 bases). V was cut by 1 base and J by 5 bases, with 14 bases left in between. The germline gives CDR1 LGHDT, CDR2 YNNKEL (reference sequence). The CDR3 is made up of 15 amino acids.

This clonotype was picked up a small number of times. The chain links TRBV9 to TRBJ2-3; D unclear. Looked up from germline, CDR1 is SGDLS and CDR2 is YYNGEE. V gave up 1 base and J gave up 1 base, with 4 bases separating them. This CDR3 has 13 amino acids. The CDR3 loop is CASSVYGTDTQYF. The CDR3 region has the DNA TGTGCCAGCAGCGTATATGGCACAGATACGCAGTATTTT. The variable domain in full, with the rest retrieved from reference TRBV9 and TRBJ2-3, is DSGVTQTPKHLITATGQRVTLRCSPRSGDLSVYWYQQSLDQGLQFLIQYYNGEERAKGNILERFSAQQFPDLHSELNLSSLELGDSALYFCASSVYGTDTQYFGPGTRLTVL.

This clonotype was detected ten times or more. This sequence joins TRBV28 and TRBJ1-2; no firm D call. Germline loops: CDR1 MDHEN, CDR2 SYDVKM. Trimming removed 3 bases from V and 4 bases from J, with 6 bases in between. The CDR3 runs to 12 residues. The CDR3 nucleotides read TGTGCCAGCAGTTTCCGGGGCTATGGCTACACCTTC. Residues: CASSFRGYGYTF.

This clonotype was detected many times. CDR3 nucleotide sequence: TGTGCCAGCAGTCCCCGCCTGAATTACAATGAGCAGTTCTTC. It codes for CASSPRLNYNEQFF. The chain couples TRBV6-1 to TRBJ2-1; D not certain. Germline lookup yields CDR1 MNHNS and CDR2 SASEGT. CDR3 size: 14 residues. The ends were cut back, 5 bases at V and 4 bases at J, with 12 bases in the middle.

The rearrangement joins TRBV10-3 to TRBJ2-1, with D possibly TRBD1 on 5 matching bases. V was clipped by 1 base and J by 6 bases, with 10 bases between them. This CDR3 has 14 residues. Germline CDR1 and CDR2: ENHRY and SYGVKD. Written as DNA, the CDR3 is TGTGCCATCAGTGAGTACAAAGGGGTCAATGAGCAGTTCTTC. It specifies CAISEYKGVNEQFF.

The rearrangement uses TRBV4-3 and TRBJ2-5; D may be TRBD1 (6 bases). CDR3 length equals 14 residues. Looked up from germline, CDR1 is LGHNA and CDR2 is YSLEER. V was shortened by 1 base and J by 3 bases, with 9 bases between the two germline ends. The CDR3 DNA follows: TGCGCCAGCAGCCAAGTTGGGGACAAAGAGACCCAGTACTTC. Translation gives CASSQVGDKETQYF.

This clonotype was counted a few times. The chain links TRBV28 to TRBJ1-4; D gene uncertain. CDR1 is MDHEN and CDR2 is SYDVKM in the germline V gene. Trimming stripped 6 bases from V and 0 bases from J, with 11 bases between. This CDR3 region has 15 residues. The CDR3 DNA follows: TGTGCCAGCAGCCCCCCGGGAGCAACTAATGAAAAACTGTTTTTT. It codes for CASSPPGATNEKLFF.

This clonotype has more than one count but fewer than ten. The V and J genes are TRBV5-6 and TRBJ1-4; 9 positions agree with TRBD1. V dropped 4 bases and J dropped 6; count of bases not matched to a gene: 4. The CDR3 has 14 amino acids. Per germline, CDR1 SGHDT and CDR2 YYEEEE. For the CDR3, the DNA is TGTGCCAGCAGCAGGGACAGGGTGCATGAAAAACTGTTTTTT. This codes for CASSRDRVHEKLFF.

This clonotype was recorded at least ten times. This chain connects TRBV6-1 to TRBJ2-1, with D perhaps matching TRBD2 (5 bases). The germline gives CDR1 MNHNS, CDR2 SASEGT. The V end lost 5 bases, the J end lost 0 bases, and 11 bases lay between the germline ends. The CDR3 is 15 amino acids. The CDR3 sequence: CASSKTIRSYNEQFF. As DNA, the CDR3 is TGTGCCAGCAGTAAGACTATACGCTCCTACAATGAGCAGTTCTTC.

This rearrangement joins TRBV20-1 to TRBJ1-2; D unresolved. This CDR3 is 13 amino acids long. CDR1 is DFQATT and CDR2 is SNEGSKA in the germline V gene (reference sequence). V lost 1 base and J lost 5, with 11 bases in between. Written as DNA, the CDR3 is TGCAGTGCTAGAGGGTCGGAAGCATATGGCTACACCTTC. Protein sequence: CSARGSEAYGYTF.

This clonotype was found a few times. The chain couples TRBV19 to TRBJ2-5, with D possibly TRBD2 on 6 matching bases. Deletions cut 6 bases from V and 6 bases from J, with 17 bases between. Germline V gene sequence: CDR1 LNHDA, CDR2 SQIVND (reference sequence). The CDR3 length is 14 residues. CDR3 amino acids: CASRDTSSVQTQYF. Here the CDR3 DNA reads TGTGCCAGTAGAGATACTAGCTCGGTGCAGACCCAGTACTTC.

This clonotype was seen ten or more times. The chain employs TRBV30 and TRBJ1-1; D perhaps matches TRBD1 (5 bases). The germline CDR1 and CDR2 sequences are GTSNPN and SVGIG (reference sequence). The CDR3 has 14 residues. V shed 3 bases and J shed 8 bases, with 19 bases lying between them. The CDR3 DNA follows: TGTGCCTGGAGACGCTTCCCATTGGGGACGGAAGCTTTCTTT. Translating gives CAWRRFPLGTEAFF.

The V call is TRBV27, the J call TRBJ2-5; tentatively, D is TRBD1 (6 bases). The CDR3 totals 13 residues. Trimming stripped 3 bases from V and 7 bases from J, with 12 bases between. CDR1 MNHEY and CDR2 SMNVEV come from the germline V gene (reference sequence). CDR3 sequence reads: CASSFPGALTQYF. The CDR3 coding sequence is TGTGCCAGCAGTTTTCCAGGGGCCTTGACCCAGTACTTC.

This clonotype was recorded a few times. This chain joins TRBV5-1 and TRBJ2-2; the D gene is possibly TRBD2 (5 bases). Germline CDR1 SGHRS, CDR2 YFSETQ. The CDR3 runs 14 residues. V was trimmed by 6 bases and J by 3 bases, leaving 12 bases between them. The CDR3 bases are TGCGCCAGCACCGGGATGTCCGACACCGGGGAGCTGTTTTTT. Translating gives CASTGMSDTGELFF.

This clonotype was counted a single time. This sequence joins TRBV6-1 and TRBJ2-7, with 16 bases identical to TRBD2. The J call is doubtful: the DNA matches TRBJ2-1 better. Germline V gene data show CDR1 as MNHNS and CDR2 as SASEGT. The CDR3 consists of 18 residues. CDR3 region: CASSPSGLAGGSSYEQFF. The CDR3 DNA sequence: TGTGCCAGCAGCCCTTCGGGACTAGCGGGAGGGAGCTCCTACGAGCAGTTCTTC.

This clonotype was counted many times. This chain connects TRBV24-1 to TRBJ2-3; 7 bases are a match to TRBD1. Losses at the gene ends were 4 bases for V and 1 base for J; bases not matched to a gene: 10. The CDR3 runs 17 residues. The germline V gene encodes CDR1 KGHDR and CDR2 SFDVKD. In DNA, the CDR3 is TGTGCCACCAGTGAAGGGACAGCCACCTACCGCACAGATACGCAGTATTTT. This gives the protein CATSEGTATYRTDTQYF.

This clonotype occurred many times. The genes are TRBV5-1 and TRBJ1-1; the D gene is possibly TRBD1 (5 bases). V was shortened by 2 bases and J by 1 base, with 12 bases between the two germline ends. The germline V gene encodes CDR1 SGHRS and CDR2 YFSETQ. There are 15 residues in the CDR3. CDR3 amino acids: CASSFFVGANTEAFF. The CDR3 DNA follows: TGCGCCAGCAGCTTTTTCGTAGGGGCGAACACTGAAGCTTTCTTT.

Comments on this clonotype: This may come from a read error, since a much larger clone is one base off. The chain recombines TRBV18 with TRBJ1-1; perhaps TRBD1 as D (5 bases). CDR1 and CDR2 (germline): KGHSH, LQKENI. The CDR3 consists of 13 residues. The V end was cut by 7 bases, the J end by 2 bases, with 11 bases between. The CDR3 loop reads CASLRGVNTEAFF. For the CDR3, the DNA is TGTGCCAGCTTGAGGGGCGTCAACACTGAAGCTTTCTTT.